The T cell receptor (beta chain) under discussion was sequenced for a study of blood T cell repertoires in COVID-19. Whole-study context: Samples taken during acute and convalescent COVID-19 were collected in the United States, Italy and Spain. T cells, B-cell-depleted T cells, or PBMCs provided the cDNA or gDNA that served as material.

The ends lost 2 bases at V and 8 bases at J; junction bases unmatched: 6. CDR1 and CDR2 (germline): KGHSH, LQKENI. The CDR3 contains 14 residues. Sequencing used immunoSEQ multiplex PCR; TCRdb keeps in-frame clones, though not all of them. The table lists approximately 150,000 clones, 75% to 85% of them singletons. Material: peripheral blood. The gene calls are TRBV18 and TRBJ1-1; TRBD1 aligns across 9 bases. The origin of this receptor is a human donor in a cohort sampled during active COVID-19. The CDR3 sequence: CASSPSRDRVEAFF. CDR3 nucleotide sequence: TGTGCCAGCTCACCATCACGGGACAGGGTAGAAGCTTTCTTT.